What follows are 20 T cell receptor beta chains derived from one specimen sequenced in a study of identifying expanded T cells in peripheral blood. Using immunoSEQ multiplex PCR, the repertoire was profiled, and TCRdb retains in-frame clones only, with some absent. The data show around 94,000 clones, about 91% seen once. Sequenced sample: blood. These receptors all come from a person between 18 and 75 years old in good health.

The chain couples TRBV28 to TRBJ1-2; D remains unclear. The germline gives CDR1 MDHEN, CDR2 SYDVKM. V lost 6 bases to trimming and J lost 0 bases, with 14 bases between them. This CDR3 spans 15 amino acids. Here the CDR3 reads CASSGPRRSNYGYTF. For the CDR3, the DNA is TGTGCCAGCAGCGGACCACGACGGTCTAACTATGGCTACACCTTC.

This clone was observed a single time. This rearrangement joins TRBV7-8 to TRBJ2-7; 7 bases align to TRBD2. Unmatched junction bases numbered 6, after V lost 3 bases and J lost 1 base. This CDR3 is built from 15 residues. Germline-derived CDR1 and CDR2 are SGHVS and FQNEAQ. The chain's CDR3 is CASSFGGSTSYEQYF. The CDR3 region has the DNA TGTGCCAGCAGCTTCGGGGGGTCCACATCCTACGAGCAGTACTTC.

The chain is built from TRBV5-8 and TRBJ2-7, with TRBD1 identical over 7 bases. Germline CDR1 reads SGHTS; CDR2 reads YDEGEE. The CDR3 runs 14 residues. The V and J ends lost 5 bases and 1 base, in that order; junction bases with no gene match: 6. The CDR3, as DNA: TGTGCCAGCAGTTCTCCGACAGGGTCCTACGAGCAGTACTTC. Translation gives CASSSPTGSYEQYF.

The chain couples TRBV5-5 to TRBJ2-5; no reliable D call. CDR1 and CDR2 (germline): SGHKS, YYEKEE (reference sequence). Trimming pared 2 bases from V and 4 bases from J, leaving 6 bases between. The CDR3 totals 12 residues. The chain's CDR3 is CASSFSAETQYF. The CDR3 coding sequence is TGTGCCAGCAGCTTCAGCGCAGAGACCCAGTACTTC.

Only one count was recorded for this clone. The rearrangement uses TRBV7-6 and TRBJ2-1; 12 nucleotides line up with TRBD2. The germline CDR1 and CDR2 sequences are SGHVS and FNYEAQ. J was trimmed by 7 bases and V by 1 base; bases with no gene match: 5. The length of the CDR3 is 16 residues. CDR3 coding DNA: TGTGCCAGCAGCTTAGGGTCGCTAGCGGGGGGGAATGAGCAGTTCTTC. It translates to CASSLGSLAGGNEQFF.

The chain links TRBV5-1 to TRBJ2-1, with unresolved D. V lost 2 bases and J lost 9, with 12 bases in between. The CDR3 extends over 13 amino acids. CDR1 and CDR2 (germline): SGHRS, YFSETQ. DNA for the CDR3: TGCGCCAGCAGCTTAGCGTCTACAAGTGAGCAGTTCTTC. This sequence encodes CASSLASTSEQFF.

CDR3: CAISVLGSLGEQYF. The CDR3 nucleotides read TGTGCCATCAGTGTTTTGGGGAGCCTGGGCGAGCAGTACTTC. The V call is TRBV10-3, the J call TRBJ2-7; a weak D match, TRBD2 (5 bases). V was clipped by 4 bases and J by 6 bases, with 16 bases between them. Germline-derived CDR1 and CDR2 are ENHRY and SYGVKD. The CDR3 has 14 amino acids.

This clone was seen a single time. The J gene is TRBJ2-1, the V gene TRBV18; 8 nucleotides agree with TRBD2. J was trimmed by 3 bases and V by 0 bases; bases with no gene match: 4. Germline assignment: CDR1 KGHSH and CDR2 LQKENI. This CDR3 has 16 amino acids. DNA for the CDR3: TGTGCCAGCTCACCACCGGCGGGGGGCGGCTACAATGAGCAGTTCTTC. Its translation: CASSPPAGGGYNEQFF.

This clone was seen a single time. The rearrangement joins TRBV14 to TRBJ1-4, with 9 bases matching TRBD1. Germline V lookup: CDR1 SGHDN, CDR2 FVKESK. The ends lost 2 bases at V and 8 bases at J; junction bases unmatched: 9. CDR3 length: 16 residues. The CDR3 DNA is TGTGCCAGCAGCCAATGGGGGACAGGGAGATTGGAAAAACTGTTTTTT. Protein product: CASSQWGTGRLEKLFF.

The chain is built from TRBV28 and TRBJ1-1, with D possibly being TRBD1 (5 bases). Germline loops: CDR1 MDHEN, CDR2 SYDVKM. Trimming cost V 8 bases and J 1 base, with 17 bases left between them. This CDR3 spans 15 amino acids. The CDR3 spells CASGGGLSPNTEAFF. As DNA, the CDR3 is TGTGCCAGCGGGGGGGGACTCAGTCCGAACACTGAAGCTTTCTTT.

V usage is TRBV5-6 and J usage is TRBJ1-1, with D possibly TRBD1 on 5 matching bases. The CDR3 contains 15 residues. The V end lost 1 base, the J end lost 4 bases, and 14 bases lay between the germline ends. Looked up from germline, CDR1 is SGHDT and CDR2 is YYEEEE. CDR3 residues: CASSLSLREGTEAFF. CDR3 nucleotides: TGTGCCAGCAGCTTGTCCCTCAGGGAGGGCACTGAAGCTTTCTTT.

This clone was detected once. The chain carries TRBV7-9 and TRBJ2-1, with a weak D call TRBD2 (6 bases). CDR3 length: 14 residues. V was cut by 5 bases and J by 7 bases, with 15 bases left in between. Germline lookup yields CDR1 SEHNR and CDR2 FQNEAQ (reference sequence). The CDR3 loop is CASSTDYPRNEQFF. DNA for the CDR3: TGTGCCAGCAGCACGGACTACCCAAGGAATGAGCAGTTCTTC.

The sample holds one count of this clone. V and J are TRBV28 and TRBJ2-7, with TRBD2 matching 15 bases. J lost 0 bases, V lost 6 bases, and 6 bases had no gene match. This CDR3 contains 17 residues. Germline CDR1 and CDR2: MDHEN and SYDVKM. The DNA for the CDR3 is TGTGCCAGCAGCATGGGACTAGCGGGAGGCTACTCCTACGAGCAGTACTTC. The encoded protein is CASSMGLAGGYSYEQYF.

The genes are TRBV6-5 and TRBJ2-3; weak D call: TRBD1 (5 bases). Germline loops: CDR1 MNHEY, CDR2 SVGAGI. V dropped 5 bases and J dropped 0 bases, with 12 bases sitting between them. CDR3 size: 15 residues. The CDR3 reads CASSTRQSSTDTQYF. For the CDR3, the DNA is TGTGCCAGCAGTACACGACAGTCTAGCACAGATACGCAGTATTTT.

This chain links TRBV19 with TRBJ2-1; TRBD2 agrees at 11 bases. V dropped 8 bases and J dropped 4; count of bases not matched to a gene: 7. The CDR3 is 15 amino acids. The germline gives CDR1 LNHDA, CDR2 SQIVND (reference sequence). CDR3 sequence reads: CASRTSGSSYNEQFF. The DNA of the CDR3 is TGTGCCAGTCGTACTAGCGGGAGTTCTTACAATGAGCAGTTCTTC.

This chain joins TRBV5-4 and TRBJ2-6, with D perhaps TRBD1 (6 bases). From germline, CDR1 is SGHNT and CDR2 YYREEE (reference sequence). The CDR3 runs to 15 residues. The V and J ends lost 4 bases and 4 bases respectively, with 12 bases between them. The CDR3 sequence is CASSLQGSGANVLTF. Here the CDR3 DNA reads TGTGCCAGCAGCCTACAGGGAAGCGGGGCCAACGTCCTGACTTTC. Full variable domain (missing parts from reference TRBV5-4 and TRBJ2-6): ETGVTQSPTHLIKTRGQQVTLRCSSQSGHNTVSWYQQALGQGPQFIFQYYREEENGRGNFPPRFSGLQFPNYSSELNVNALELDDSALYLCASSLQGSGANVLTFGAGSRLTVL.

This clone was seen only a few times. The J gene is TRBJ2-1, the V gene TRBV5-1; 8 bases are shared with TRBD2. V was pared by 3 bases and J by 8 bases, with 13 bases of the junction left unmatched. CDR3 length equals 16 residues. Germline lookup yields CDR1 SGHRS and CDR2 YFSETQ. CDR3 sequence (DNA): TGCGCCAGCAGCTCACGTAGATCGGGAGGGTCCCATGAGCAGTTCTTC. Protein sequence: CASSSRRSGGSHEQFF.

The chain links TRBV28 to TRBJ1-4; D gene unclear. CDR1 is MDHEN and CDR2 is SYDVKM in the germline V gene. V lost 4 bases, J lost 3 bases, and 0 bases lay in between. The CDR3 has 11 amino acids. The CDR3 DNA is TGTGCCAGCAGTTCTAATGAAAAACTGTTTTTT. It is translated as CASSSNEKLFF.

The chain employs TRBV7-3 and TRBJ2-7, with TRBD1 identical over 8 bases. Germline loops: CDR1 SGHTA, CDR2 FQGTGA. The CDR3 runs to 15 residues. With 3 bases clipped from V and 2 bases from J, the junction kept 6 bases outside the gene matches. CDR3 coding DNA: TGTGCCAGCAGCTTTGGACAGGGCTCCACCTACGAGCAGTACTTC. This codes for CASSFGQGSTYEQYF.

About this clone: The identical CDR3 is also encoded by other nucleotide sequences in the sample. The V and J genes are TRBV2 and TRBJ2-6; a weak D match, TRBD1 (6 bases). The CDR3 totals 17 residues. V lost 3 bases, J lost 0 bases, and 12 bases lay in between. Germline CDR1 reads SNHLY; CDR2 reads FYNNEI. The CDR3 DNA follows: TGTGCCAGCAGTGAGCGGACAGTCCTCTCTGGGGCCAACGTCCTGACTTTC. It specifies CASSERTVLSGANVLTF.